This T cell receptor beta chain was documented in a study of T cells in Graves' hyperthyroidism and ophthalmopathy. Regions amplified from RNA transcripts were the TCR beta CDR3 regions. The HTBI primer set served for first-round RT-PCR of the TCR CDR3. MiXCR, run by TCRdb on the multiplex PCR reads, gives a single entry per CDR3 protein. The sample lists about 600,000 distinct CDR3 sequences; approximately 16% were seen once. Individuals with ophthalmopathy presented a Clinical Activity Score of at least 3, a NOSPECS grade of at least 4 and a duration under 3 months. The authors took PBMCs from roughly 10 ml fresh peripheral blood. The sequenced sample was blood. The sequence was collected from a woman in her forties with Graves' ophthalmopathy.

Here the CDR3 reads CASSSLETHLETQYF. The CDR3 coding sequence is TGTGCCAGCAGCTCTCTAGAGACCCATCTAGAGACCCAGTACTTC. The chain couples TRBV7-9 to TRBJ2-5; D call uncertain. The CDR3 consists of 15 residues. V gave up 4 bases and J gave up 4 bases, with 16 bases separating them. Germline CDR1 is SEHNR and CDR2 is FQNEAQ (reference sequence).